Each of the 5 T cell receptor beta chains below was sequenced from the same sample in a study of T cell responses to AZD1222 COVID-19 vaccine. Only in-frame clones appear in the TCRdb table, and some are missing; sequencing was by immunoSEQ multiplex PCR. This table holds around 150,000 clones, 90% found once. Source: peripheral blood, taken 28 days after the second AZD1222 dose. The receptors were sampled from an adult who received the AZD1222 COVID-19 vaccine.

For the CDR3, the DNA is TGTGCCAGCACCCTGGGGGGGGATTCCTCTGGAAACACCATATATTTT. It specifies CASTLGGDSSGNTIYF. This sequence joins TRBV21-1 and TRBJ1-3. TRBV21-1 counts as a pseudogene. The CDR3 consists of 16 residues.

V usage is TRBV6-5 and J usage is TRBJ1-5, with 9 bases matching TRBD1. CDR1 and CDR2 (germline): MNHEY, SVGAGI. V shed 6 bases, J shed 3 bases, and the junction held 6 bases outside the gene matches. This CDR3 has 15 amino acids. CDR3: CASRWTGATNQPQHF. The CDR3 nucleotides are TGTGCCAGCAGATGGACAGGGGCCACCAATCAGCCCCAGCATTTT.

The chain carries TRBV5-1 and TRBJ2-1; the match to TRBD2 covers 8 bases. The germline CDR1 and CDR2 sequences are SGHRS and YFSETQ. V dropped 7 bases and J dropped 5; count of bases not matched to a gene: 8. The CDR3 is made up of 14 amino acids. The CDR3 DNA sequence: TGCGCCAGCGGGGCGGGGGGCGTTAACAATGAGCAGTTCTTC. It translates to CASGAGGVNNEQFF. The full variable domain, rest sourced from reference TRBV5-1 and TRBJ2-1, is KAGVTQTPRYLIKTRGQQVTLSCSPISGHRSVSWYQQTPGQGLQFLFEYFSETQRNKGNFPGRFSGRQFSNSRSEMNVSTLELGDSALYLCASGAGGVNNEQFFGPGTRLTVL.

The rearrangement uses TRBV12-3 or TRBV12-4 and TRBJ1-5; 8 nucleotides align to TRBD1. J gave up 3 bases and V 6 bases, and 1 base lay outside the gene matches. CDR3 length: 13 amino acids. CDR3 in DNA: TGTGCCAGCAGGGACAGGGTCAATCAGCCCCAGCATTTT. The encoded protein is CASRDRVNQPQHF.

This clone was seen once. The gene calls are TRBV7-9 and TRBJ2-5, with TRBD2 matching 12 bases. The length of the CDR3 is 15 residues. Germline values: CDR1 SEHNR, CDR2 FQNEAQ (reference sequence). After removal of 5 bases from V and 4 bases from J, the junction contained 5 bases not matched to a gene. CDR3 protein: CASSIRLAGAETQYF. CDR3 nucleotide sequence: TGTGCCAGCAGCATAAGACTAGCGGGGGCAGAGACCCAGTACTTC.